This T cell receptor beta chain appears in the sequencing data of a study of immune cell composition in non-small cell lung cancer. Normal lung was taken at the farthest possible site, at least 3 cm from tumour. Generated by immunoSEQ multiplex PCR, the TCRdb table keeps only in-frame clones and is missing some. The sample lists around 16,000 clones, about three quarters occurring once. The same specimen was also included in a second study, on CD4 T cells in lung cancer. From that second work: Patients' blood was tested for T-cell responses to mutation-encoded neoepitopes.

Sequencing input: non-adjacent lung tissue. This receptor was identified in a human donor with non-small cell lung cancer.

CDR3 sequence reads: CASSIAAGRGTEAFF. The CDR3 coding sequence is TGTGCCAGTAGTATAGCTGCAGGGAGAGGGACTGAAGCTTTCTTT. The rearrangement links TRBV19 to TRBJ1-1; possibly TRBD1 for D (5 bases). This CDR3 region has 15 residues. Per the germline V gene, CDR1 is LNHDA and CDR2 is SQIVND (reference sequence). V was shortened by 1 base and J by 5 bases, with 14 bases between the two germline ends. The full variable domain, its missing parts supplied by reference TRBV19 and TRBJ1-1, is DGGITQSPKYLFRKEGQNVTLSCEQNLNHDAMYWYRQDPGQGLRLIYYSQIVNDFQKGDIAEGYSVSREKKESFPLTVTSAQKNPTAFYLCASSIAAGRGTEAFFGQGTRLTVV.